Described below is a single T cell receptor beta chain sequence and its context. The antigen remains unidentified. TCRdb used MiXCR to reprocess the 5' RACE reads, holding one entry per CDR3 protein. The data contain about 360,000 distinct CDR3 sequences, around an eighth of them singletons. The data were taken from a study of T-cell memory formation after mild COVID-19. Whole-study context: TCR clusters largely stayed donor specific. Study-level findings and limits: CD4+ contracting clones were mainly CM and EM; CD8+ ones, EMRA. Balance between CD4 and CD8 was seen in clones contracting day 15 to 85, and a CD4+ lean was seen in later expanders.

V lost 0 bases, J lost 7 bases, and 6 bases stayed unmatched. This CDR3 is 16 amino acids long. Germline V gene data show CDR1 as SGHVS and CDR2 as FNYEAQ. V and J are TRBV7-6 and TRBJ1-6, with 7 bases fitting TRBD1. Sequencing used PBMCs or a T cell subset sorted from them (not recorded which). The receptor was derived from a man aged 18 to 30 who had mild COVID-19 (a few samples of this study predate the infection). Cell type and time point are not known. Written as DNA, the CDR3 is TGTGCCAGCAGCTTAGCTGCAGGGGGACAAAATTCACCCCTCCACTTT. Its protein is CASSLAAGGQNSPLHF.